This TCR beta chain was recovered during a study of blood T cell repertoires in COVID-19. This CDR3 is built from 13 residues. V shed 3 bases and J 4 bases; nucleotides not matched to a gene: 2. The germline gives CDR1 MNHEY, CDR2 SMNVEV (reference sequence). Sequencing was performed with immunoSEQ multiplex PCR; in TCRdb, only in-frame clones are kept and a portion is missing. The data contain roughly 140,000 clones, roughly 84% of them singletons. This rearrangement joins TRBV27 to TRBJ2-7, with TRBD1 matching 8 bases. The sample taken for sequencing was peripheral blood. The source of this sequence is a human donor in a cohort sampled during active COVID-19. For the CDR3, the DNA is TGTGCCAGCAGTTTTCGGGACAGGTACGAGCAGTACTTC. Its translation: CASSFRDRYEQYF.